This T cell receptor beta chain was identified in a study of T-cell memory formation after mild COVID-19. The germline CDR1 and CDR2 sequences are SGHTA and FQGNSA. Trimming cost V 5 bases and J 4 bases; bases outside gene matches: 11. This CDR3 has 16 amino acids. TCRdb redid the calling of the 5' RACE reads with MiXCR, one entry per CDR3 protein. This sample yields a few hundred thousand distinct CDR3 sequences, of which roughly 20% are seen a single time; over 20% belongs to the top ten. This chain connects TRBV7-2 to TRBJ2-3; 8 nucleotides agree with TRBD2. Sequencing input: PBMCs or a T cell subset sorted from them (not recorded which). The sequence was obtained from a young man who had mild COVID-19 (a few samples of this study predate the infection). Cell type and time point are not known. CDR3: CASSRSGLVRADTQYF. CDR3 DNA sequence: TGTGCCAGCAGCAGGTCGGGACTAGTGAGGGCAGATACGCAGTATTTT.